This record looks at one T cell receptor (beta chain) sequence and its context. The PCR had 60 Vbeta and 13 Jbeta primers. Sequenced by immunoSEQ multiplex PCR; TCRdb stores in-frame clones only, minus some. The repertoire holds around 130,000 clones, with about three quarters as singletons. V was trimmed by 5 bases and J by 3 bases, leaving 11 bases between them. The germline CDR1 and CDR2 sequences are SGHTA and FQGNSA. This CDR3 has 13 amino acids. This sample is part of a study of cytomegalovirus exposure and HLA in healthy donors. The origin of this receptor is a woman aged 40 to 55 in good health and CMV-seronegative. This chain uses TRBV7-2 with TRBJ2-7, with a weak D call TRBD1 (5 bases). The sample comprised PBMCs. The CDR3 nucleotides are TGTGCCAGCAGCCCCTCGACAGACTACGAGCAGTACTTC. Its translation: CASSPSTDYEQYF.